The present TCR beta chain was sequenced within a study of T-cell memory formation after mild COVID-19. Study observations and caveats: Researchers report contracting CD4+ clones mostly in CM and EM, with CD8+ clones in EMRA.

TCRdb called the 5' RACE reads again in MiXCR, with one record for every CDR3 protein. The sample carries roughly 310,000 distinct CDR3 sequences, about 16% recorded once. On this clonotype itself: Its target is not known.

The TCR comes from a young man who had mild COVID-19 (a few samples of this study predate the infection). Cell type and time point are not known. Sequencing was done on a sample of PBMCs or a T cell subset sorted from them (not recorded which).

The DNA of the CDR3 is TGTGCCAGCTCAAGGGCCGCAGAGCCAGAGCCTGAAAAACTGTTTTTT. It specifies CASSRAAEPEPEKLFF. The gene calls are TRBV12-3 or TRBV12-4 and TRBJ1-4; D is uncertain. V was trimmed by 8 bases and J by 7 bases, leaving 23 bases between them. This CDR3 is built from 16 residues.